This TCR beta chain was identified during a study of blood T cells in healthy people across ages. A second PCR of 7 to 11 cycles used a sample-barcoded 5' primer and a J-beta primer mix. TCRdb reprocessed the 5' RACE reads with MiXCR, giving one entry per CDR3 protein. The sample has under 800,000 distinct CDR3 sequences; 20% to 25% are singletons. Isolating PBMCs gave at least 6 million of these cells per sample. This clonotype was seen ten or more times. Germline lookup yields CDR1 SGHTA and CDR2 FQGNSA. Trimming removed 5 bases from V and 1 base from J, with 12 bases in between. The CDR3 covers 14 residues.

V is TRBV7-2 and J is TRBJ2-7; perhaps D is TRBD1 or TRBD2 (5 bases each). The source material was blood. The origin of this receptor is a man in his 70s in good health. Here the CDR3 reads CASSQLGDSYEQYF. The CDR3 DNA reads TGTGCCAGCAGCCAACTGGGGGATTCCTACGAGCAGTACTTC.